This TCR beta chain was captured by sequencing in a study of cytomegalovirus exposure and HLA in healthy donors. Repertoires were generated with immunoSEQ multiplex PCR, while TCRdb's copy carries only in-frame clones and drops some. The table lists approximately 200,000 clones, over 65% of them singletons. The CDR3 loop spans 16 amino acids. The germline V gene encodes CDR1 SGDLS and CDR2 YYNGEE. Losses at the gene ends were 1 base for V and 3 bases for J; bases not matched to a gene: 2. This receptor was identified in a young man in good health and CMV-seropositive. This chain joins TRBV9 and TRBJ2-2; 11 positions match TRBD2. What was sequenced was PBMCs. CDR3 amino acids: CASSVPLAGDTGELFF. The CDR3, as DNA: TGTGCCAGCAGCGTACCACTAGCGGGAGACACCGGGGAGCTGTTTTTT. The full variable domain, its missing parts supplied by reference TRBV9 and TRBJ2-2, is DSGVTQTPKHLITATGQRVTLRCSPRSGDLSVYWYQQSLDQGLQFLIQYYNGEERAKGNILERFSAQQFPDLHSELNLSSLELGDSALYFCASSVPLAGDTGELFFGEGSRLTVL.